One sample yielded the 19 T cell receptor beta chains listed below, sequenced in a study of T cells in women clearing cervical HPV infection. TCRdb's copy holds only in-frame clones and misses some; the assay was immunoSEQ multiplex PCR. In all, the sample yields roughly 22,000 clones. The sample consisted of blood buffy coat. These receptors were taken from a woman between 18 and 70 years old with a cervical HPV16 infection that either progressed to CIN3+ or cleared (not recorded which).

Regarding this clone: Read coverage stops 3 residues before the CDR3 terminus; the germline J gene supplies the remainder. The genes are TRBV7-3 and TRBJ2-3, with D possibly being TRBD2 (6 bases). Germline V gene data show CDR1 as SGHTA and CDR2 as FQGTGA. This CDR3 is built from 15 residues. CDR3 DNA (partial): TGTGCCAGCAGTTGGGACTTGTGCAGCAATCAGCCG. It is translated as CASSWDLCSNQP. The complete CDR3 reads CASSWDLCSNQPQYF.

For this clone: The read halts 3 residues ahead of the CDR3 end, with the missing end drawn from the germline J gene. The chain combines TRBV18 with TRBJ1-2, with D possibly TRBD1 on 6 matching bases. In germline, CDR1 is KGHSH, CDR2 LQKENI. The CDR3 is 16 residues long. The CDR3 sequence is CASSPTLAGAHNDYTF. CDR3 bases read: TGTGCCAGCTCACCAACCCTAGCGGGGGCCCACAATGAC.

Turning to this clone: Relative to the germline gene, one junction end is altered; a read error may explain this. Sequencing ends 3 residues short of the CDR3 end; the germline J gene provides the rest. This rearrangement joins TRBV4-2 to TRBJ2-3; D is unclear. The CDR3 has 13 amino acids. Germline-derived CDR1 and CDR2 are LGHNA and YNFKEQ. The CDR3 here is CASSLLLGDTQYF. The sequenced part of the CDR3 DNA is TGCGCCAGCAGCCTCCTCCTCGGAGATACG.

A note on this clone: Read coverage stops 3 residues before the CDR3 terminus; the germline J gene supplies the remainder. V and J are TRBV7-2 and TRBJ1-2; the D is unclear. The CDR3 length is 14 residues. The germline gives CDR1 SGHTA, CDR2 FQGNSA. The CDR3 reads CASSDHFHYNDYTF. The sequenced part of the CDR3 DNA is TGTGCCAGCAGCGACCATTTTCACTACAATGAC.

In regard to this clone: The read ends 3 residues shy of where the CDR3 ends; the end is completed using the germline J gene. The chain combines TRBV2 with TRBJ2-7, with D unresolved. The V end lost 6 bases, the J end lost 2 bases, and 17 bases lay between the germline ends. The CDR3 covers 15 residues. CDR1 and CDR2 from the germline V gene are SNHLY and FYNNEI. The part of the CDR3 DNA that was read is TGTGCCAGCAGGGAGACTCGCGGTCTAGCCTACGAG. Translation: CASRETRGLAYE. The CDR3 in its entirety is CASRETRGLAYEQYF.

Notes on this clone: The read finishes 3 residues shy of the CDR3 end, and the germline J gene is used to complete it. The V call is TRBV19, the J call TRBJ1-5, with D possibly being TRBD1 (5 bases). Germline CDR1 LNHDA, CDR2 SQIVND (reference sequence). Trimming removed 5 bases from V and 3 bases from J, with 20 bases in between. The CDR3 consists of 17 residues. CDR3 region: CASSSGPGRDTNQPQHF. CDR3 DNA (partial): TGTGCCAGTAGTTCAGGTCCCGGCAGGGATACCAATCAGCCC.

As for this clone: Coverage ceases 3 residues before the CDR3 finishes, and the germline J gene fills in the end. The V and J genes are TRBV7-2 and TRBJ1-2, with D unresolved. This CDR3 spans 15 amino acids. From germline, CDR1 is SGHTA and CDR2 FQGNSA. CDR3 in amino acids: CASSQRVQSMDTYTF. The DNA read from the CDR3 is TGTGCCAGCAGCCAAAGGGTTCAGTCCATGGATACC.

Frequency places this clone as medium-sized. The same CDR3 arises from other DNA sequences in this sample as well. Partial CDR3 DNA: TGTGCCAGCAGCCCAGAGGGGGCAGCTAATGAAAAA. This gives the protein CASSPEGAANEK. The entire CDR3 reads CASSPEGAANEKLFF. The chain employs TRBV7-6 and TRBJ1-4, with TRBD1 matching 7 bases. The read is 3 residues too short to cover the CDR3 end, so that end is filled in from the germline J gene. V lost 5 bases and J lost 3; bases outside the gene matches: 6. Germline CDR1 reads SGHVS; CDR2 reads FNYEAQ. The CDR3 is 15 amino acids.

For this clone: Coverage ceases 3 residues before the CDR3 finishes, and the germline J gene fills in the end. V is TRBV19 and J is TRBJ2-7; D remains ambiguous. The CDR3 is made up of 14 amino acids. Germline V gives CDR1 LNHDA, CDR2 SQIVND (reference sequence). Trimming left V 1 base short and J 1 base short, with 8 bases between. This CDR3 reads CASSIGAASYEQYF. CDR3 DNA, as far as it was read: TGTGCCAGTAGTATAGGGGCAGCATCCTACGAG.

In the case of this clone: The read terminates 3 residues before the CDR3 end, so the remaining end is supplied by the germline J gene. The rearrangement joins TRBV7-9 to TRBJ1-2, with D possibly matching TRBD1 (6 bases). The CDR3 runs 15 residues. Germline V lookup: CDR1 SEHNR, CDR2 FQNEAQ (reference sequence). Partial CDR3 DNA: TGTGCCAGCAGCTTAGATCTTAACAGGGTCGATGAC. Residues: CASSLDLNRVDD. The whole CDR3 reads CASSLDLNRVDDYTF.

As concerns this clone: The sequenced fragment ends 3 residues before the CDR3 boundary, so the rest is inferred from the germline J gene. J is TRBJ2-2 and V is TRBV28, with TRBD2 matching over 11 bases. CDR3 size: 15 residues. The V gene end was trimmed by 6 bases and the J gene end by 6 bases; junction bases not matched to a gene: 6. Germline CDR1 is MDHEN and CDR2 is SYDVKM. CDR3 DNA (partial): TGTGCCAGCAGATCGGGACTAGCGGTATCCGGGGAG. This gives the protein CASRSGLAVSGE. The CDR3 in its entirety is CASRSGLAVSGELFF.

Comments on this clone: The read terminates 3 residues before the CDR3 end, so the remaining end is supplied by the germline J gene. This rearrangement joins TRBV7-9 to TRBJ1-2, with a tentative D call TRBD1 (6 bases). Looked up from germline, CDR1 is SEHNR and CDR2 is FQNEAQ (reference sequence). V shed 3 bases and J shed 4 bases, with 9 bases lying between them. The CDR3 loop spans 13 amino acids. The part of the CDR3 DNA that was read is TGTGCCAGCAGCTTGGCAGGGGCCTATGGC. This translates into CASSLAGAYG. In full, the CDR3 reads CASSLAGAYGYTF.

By frequency, this clone registers medium-sized. The read terminates 3 residues ahead of where the CDR3 ends, so the germline J gene completes it. The V call is TRBV5-1, the J call TRBJ2-1; 8 nucleotides match TRBD2. This CDR3 spans 16 amino acids. V shed 0 bases, J shed 6 bases, and the junction held 8 bases outside the gene matches. Looked up from germline, CDR1 is SGHRS and CDR2 is YFSETQ. CDR3 amino acids: CASSLAGGGKTNEQFF. The CDR3 bases that were read are TGCGCCAGCAGCTTGGCCGGCGGGGGGAAGACCAATGAG.

In the case of this clone: With the read ending 3 residues before the CDR3 end, the germline J gene is used to fill in that end. The gene calls are TRBV18 and TRBJ1-2; 10 bases line up with TRBD1. The CDR3 has 16 amino acids. Germline lookup yields CDR1 KGHSH and CDR2 LQKENI. The CDR3 loop is CASSRAGQGSTDTYTF. The sequenced CDR3 bases are TGTGCCAGCTCACGGGCGGGACAGGGGAGCACAGATACC.

With regard to this clone: The CDR3 goes on 3 residues after the read ends, and that part is filled in from the germline J gene. The rearrangement joins TRBV20-1 to TRBJ1-4; D might be TRBD1 (6 bases). The CDR3 extends over 14 amino acids. V was clipped by 2 bases and J by 2 bases, with 9 bases between them. Germline values: CDR1 DFQATT, CDR2 SNEGSKA (reference sequence). The CDR3 protein is CSARNGQTNEKLFF. The sequenced part of the CDR3 DNA is TGCAGTGCTAGAAATGGACAGACTAATGAAAAA.

A note on this clone: The DNA ends 3 residues before the CDR3 does, and the rest of the CDR3 is filled in from the germline J gene. This chain joins TRBV30 and TRBJ1-3; D is uncertain. This CDR3 spans 11 amino acids. V was pared by 3 bases and J by 2 bases, with 2 bases between. From germline, CDR1 is GTSNPN and CDR2 SVGIG (reference sequence). The covered CDR3 bases are TGTGCCTGGAGCACTGGAAACACC. As protein: CAWSTGNT. The CDR3 in its entirety is CAWSTGNTIYF.

With respect to this clone: Read coverage stops 3 residues before the CDR3 terminus; the germline J gene supplies the remainder. This chain links TRBV12-3 or TRBV12-4 with TRBJ1-6; the match to TRBD1 covers 9 bases. The CDR3 contains 15 residues. V gave up 6 bases and J gave up 10 bases; unmatched junction bases: 10. CDR3 region: CASSYTGTGKSPLHF. The CDR3 bases that were read are TGTGCCAGCAGCTATACCGGGACAGGGAAATCACCC.

In regard to this clone: Read data end 3 residues before the CDR3 end; the end is taken from the germline J gene. The chain recombines TRBV20-1 with TRBJ1-5; 10 positions match TRBD1. Germline V gene data show CDR1 as DFQATT and CDR2 as SNEGSKA (reference sequence). Trimming took 1 base from V and 7 from J; bases not matched to a gene: 10. The CDR3 is 16 amino acids. The CDR3 bases that were read are TGCAGTGCTAGAGGTACTGGGACAGGGGTTGGACAGCCC. Its translation: CSARGTGTGVGQP. The whole CDR3 is CSARGTGTGVGQPQHF.

Notes on this clone: The read terminates 3 residues before the CDR3 end, so the remaining end is supplied by the germline J gene. This chain links TRBV2 with TRBJ2-7; 8 nucleotides align to TRBD1. The CDR3 spans 15 residues. V was pared by 3 bases and J by 5 bases, with 9 bases of the junction left unmatched. Germline CDR1 reads SNHLY; CDR2 reads FYNNEI. The chain's CDR3 is CASSDSRGRRDEQYF. CDR3 DNA (partial): TGTGCCAGCAGTGATAGCAGGGGGCGAAGGGACGAG.